This T cell receptor (beta chain) was recovered during a study of blood T cells in healthy people across ages (dated by TCRdb to about 2015). Some background on the complete study: In model experiments, template switching captured roughly one uniquely barcoded TCR beta cDNA molecule for every two T cells. The donors were split into four age groups: young (average about 15 years), middle-aged (roughly 39), aged (about 56) and long-lived (more than 80). Two additional independent replicas of 1 million unique cDNA reads from the same blood draw were analyzed for two donors (one aged 18 to 30 and one aged 80 or older). The study measured age-related changes in TCR beta repertoire diversity using deep sequencing normalized with unique cDNA molecular identifiers. To avoid experimental bias, donors of different ages were randomly spread across the sequencing lanes.

Library preparation used 5' RACE. TCRdb records Illumina HiSeq 2500 as the sequencer. A second PCR of about 6 to 12 cycles was run with a J-beta primer mix and a sample-barcoded 5' primer. A template-switch 5' adaptor carrying 12 random nucleotides introduced a unique molecular identifier onto each TCR beta cDNA molecule. Each sample yielded at least 3 million CDR3-containing paired-end reads. First-strand cDNA synthesis was performed from all RNA using the Mint cDNA synthesis kit, with priming by a TRBC-specific oligonucleotide. All cDNA was treated with uracil-DNA glycosylase and then went through a first 18-cycle PCR with the universal primers M1SS and BC2_uni_R. The paper's data handling went like this. For normalization, 1 million high-quality reads, each with a distinct molecular identifier, were randomly selected from each sample. Reads sharing molecular identifiers were discarded rather than binned into consensus sequences. MiTCR, run with a Q25 quality threshold and the strictest error-elimination algorithm, handled CDR3 identification, clonotype clustering and error correction. A nonparametric unseen species model with Euler transformation was used to estimate lower-bound total TCR beta diversity. The public reads were reanalyzed by TCRdb: fastp trimming at Q25, MiXCR alignment, in-frame beta chains only. Each entry merges the rows of one CDR3 protein and shows their most common DNA and genes. Clone size and V and J calls follow TCRdb, not the original study. The sample includes 850,000 to 1,100,000 distinct CDR3 sequences, with more than 30% observed a single time. The ten largest clones take up approximately 14% of the sample.

Broader findings and caveats from the paper: The CMV infection status of donors was not known, potentially confounding age-related changes in expanded clonotypes. As age increased, observed TCR beta diversity per million T cells dropped in a roughly linear way, and a significant reduction was already evident by age around 41. Compared with the aged group, the long-lived group had more naive CD4+ T cells, fewer expanded clones and increased TCR diversity, suggesting age selection. Estimates of total diversity based on one million sequenced T cells were considered lower bounds and underestimates. There was a strong correlation between observed TCR beta diversity and the percentage of naive T cells measured by flow cytometry. Conclusive comparison of naive and antigen-experienced compartments was prevented by the profiling of bulk unsorted PBMCs.

As regards this clonotype: Its antigen is currently not known. Base qualities are not at hand, and no much larger clone is one base apart.

In the germline V gene (reference sequence), CDR1 corresponds to DFQATT and CDR2 to SNEGSKA. The CDR3 has 12 amino acids, counting the end cysteine and phenylalanine. Only the CDR3 part of the read is kept: 36 bases, read in frame from the first base. Deletion took 7 bases off V and 2 bases off J, with a span of 10 bases between the germline ends. The donors were roughly 40 Caucasian individuals from Russia, aged 6 to 90 years, who were systemically healthy. Each donor gave about 10 milliliters of peripheral blood, drawn into EDTA-treated Vacutainer tubes. Ficoll-Paque density-gradient centrifugation was used to isolate PBMCs, with at least 7 million per sample. Total RNA, at least 6 micrograms per sample, was extracted from PBMCs with Trizol reagent. For every donor, flow cytometry on a PBMC aliquot measured the percentage of naive CD45RAhigh/CD27high T cells.

The sample was blood. The source of this sequence is a man between 18 and 29 years old in good health. This chain joins TRBV20-1 to TRBJ2-3; matching of 6 bases hints at TRBD1 as the D gene. The nucleotides are TGCAGTGTTCGACAGGACACAGATACGCAGTATTTT. This translates into CSVRQDTDTQYF.